These T cell receptor beta chains were read from a single sample in a study of cytomegalovirus exposure and HLA in healthy donors. Repertoires were generated with immunoSEQ multiplex PCR, while TCRdb's copy carries only in-frame clones and drops some. Of 100,000 to 150,000 clones in the sample, approximately 80% were seen once. Source material: PBMCs. Receptors originate from a female donor in good health and CMV-seronegative. The CDR3 runs from the conserved cysteine through the conserved F or W. Each record gives: D gene, V gene, CDR3 protein. D genes are given only for firm matches.

. TRBV10-3 CAITETLASREQYF
TRBD1 TRBV19 CASRLTGGDYGYTF
. TRBV6-5 CASGLQGLVNTEAFF
TRBD2 TRBV28 CASSPHFSSGSPYEQYF
TRBD2 TRBV27 CASRPRTSGRVWDTGELFF
. TRBV4-1 CASSPWPRTSTYEQYF
. TRBV4-1 CASSQGQGSYNEQFF
. TRBV4-2 CASSRSLGMSSYEQYF
TRBD1 TRBV28 CASSRDRGLNTEAFF
. TRBV4-2 CASSQELRQNYGYTF
TRBD1 TRBV27 CASSKQGRFTEAFF
TRBD1 TRBV5-4 CASSNPLRGLGTEAFF
TRBD2 TRBV28 CASSQGLAGGLSYNEQFF
TRBD2 TRBV5-4 CASSLYLSGSADTQYF
TRBD2 TRBV5-4 CASSRSGLAGGREQYF
. TRBV7-2 CASSPNRRDTRYTF
. TRBV19 CASRPAGSPRTDTQYF
. TRBV7-4 CASSSPQDTEAFF
. TRBV5-5 CASTLTGGDSGANVLTF
. TRBV28 CASSPSRASYEQYF
TRBD1 TRBV5-3 CAGQRTGDNQPQHF
. TRBV5-1 CASRGGGDPAFF
TRBD1 TRBV7-9 CASSPQGAIGNTIYF
. TRBV7-2 CASSLVGATNYGYTF
. TRBV5-1 CASSLVTYSSYEQYF
. TRBV29-1 CSVAGGSYGYTF
TRBD1 TRBV6-5 CASSLGQQSYEQYF
TRBD1 TRBV5-1 CASSRIPGGQETQYF